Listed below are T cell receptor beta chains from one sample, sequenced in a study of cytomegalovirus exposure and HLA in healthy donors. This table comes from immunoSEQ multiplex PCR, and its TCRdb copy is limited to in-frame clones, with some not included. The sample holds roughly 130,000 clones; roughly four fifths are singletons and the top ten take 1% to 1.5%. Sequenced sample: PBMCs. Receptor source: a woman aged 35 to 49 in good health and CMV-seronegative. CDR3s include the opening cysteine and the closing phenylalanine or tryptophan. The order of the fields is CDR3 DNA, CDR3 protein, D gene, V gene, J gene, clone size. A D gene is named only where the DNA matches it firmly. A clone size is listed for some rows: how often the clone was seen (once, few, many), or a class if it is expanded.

CDR3 DNA: TGTGCCAGCACCCCAGCGGGGGGGCATAACACAGATACGCAGTATTTT
CDR3 protein: CASTPAGGHNTDTQYF
D gene: TRBD2
V gene: TRBV28
J gene: TRBJ2-3
clone size: .

CDR3 DNA: TGTGCCAGCAGCTTAGCGGGACTCTACAATGAGCAGTTCTTC
CDR3 protein: CASSLAGLYNEQFF
D gene: TRBD2
V gene: TRBV5-6
J gene: TRBJ2-1
clone size: .

CDR3 DNA: TGTGCCAGTAGTATAGATAGCGGAGATCAGCCCCAGCATTTT
CDR3 protein: CASSIDSGDQPQHF
D gene: .
V gene: TRBV19
J gene: TRBJ1-5
clone size: .

CDR3 DNA: TGTGCCAGCAGCTTAAGCGGGGGGGCCGTCGGGGAGCTGTTTTTT
CDR3 protein: CASSLSGGAVGELFF
D gene: TRBD2
V gene: TRBV7-2
J gene: TRBJ2-2
clone size: .

CDR3 DNA: TGTGCCAGCAGCCATATAGCGGGGGGATGGGAGACCCAGTACTTC
CDR3 protein: CASSHIAGGWETQYF
D gene: TRBD2
V gene: TRBV5-6
J gene: TRBJ2-5
clone size: .

CDR3 DNA: TGTGCCAGCTCACCTACAGTGAAGGTCGACTATGGCTACACCTTC
CDR3 protein: CASSPTVKVDYGYTF
D gene: .
V gene: TRBV18
J gene: TRBJ1-2
clone size: .

CDR3 DNA: TGTGCCAGCAGTTATAGTGATTCCGGGGGCAATGAGCAGTTCTTC
CDR3 protein: CASSYSDSGGNEQFF
D gene: .
V gene: TRBV6-6
J gene: TRBJ2-1
clone size: once

CDR3 DNA: TGCGCCAGCAGCCACGAACCTAGAGGACAGTTGAACACTGAAGCTTTCTTT
CDR3 protein: CASSHEPRGQLNTEAFF
D gene: .
V gene: TRBV4-1
J gene: TRBJ1-1
clone size: .

CDR3 DNA: TGCGCCAGCAGCTTGGAAGGTTCAGGGGAAGATACGCAGTATTTT
CDR3 protein: CASSLEGSGEDTQYF
D gene: .
V gene: TRBV5-1
J gene: TRBJ2-3
clone size: few

CDR3 DNA: TGTGCCAGCAGTTACGCGCGAACCTCTGGAAACACCATATATTTT
CDR3 protein: CASSYARTSGNTIYF
D gene: .
V gene: TRBV6-5
J gene: TRBJ1-3
clone size: once

CDR3 DNA: TGTGCCAGCAGTGCAGACCCCAGGGGAGGCACAGATACGCAGTATTTT
CDR3 protein: CASSADPRGGTDTQYF
D gene: .
V gene: TRBV6-4
J gene: TRBJ2-3
clone size: .

CDR3 DNA: TGCAGCGTTGAAGATTTTGGACTAGCGGGGTGGACCGAGACCCAGTACTTC
CDR3 protein: CSVEDFGLAGWTETQYF
D gene: TRBD2
V gene: TRBV29-1
J gene: TRBJ2-5
clone size: .

CDR3 DNA: TGTGCCAGCAGCCTCGGGACAGGAGACACAGATACGCAGTATTTT
CDR3 protein: CASSLGTGDTDTQYF
D gene: TRBD1
V gene: TRBV7-6
J gene: TRBJ2-3
clone size: .

CDR3 DNA: TGTGCCAGCAGCCCAAGGGGTAGGGGTAGAAACACCATATATTTT
CDR3 protein: CASSPRGRGRNTIYF
D gene: .
V gene: TRBV7-6
J gene: TRBJ1-3
clone size: .

CDR3 DNA: TGTGCCAGCAGCTCCCCGGGGGGCTTAGCTTTCTTT
CDR3 protein: CASSSPGGLAFF
D gene: .
V gene: TRBV4-2
J gene: TRBJ1-1
clone size: .

CDR3 DNA: TGTGCCAGCAGTCCCCAAGGGCGGGGGTGGGCTGAAGCTTTCTTT
CDR3 protein: CASSPQGRGWAEAFF
D gene: .
V gene: TRBV6-1
J gene: TRBJ1-1
clone size: .

CDR3 DNA: TGTGCCAGCAGCCGATCGGGGGGGCTTGGAAACACCATATATTTT
CDR3 protein: CASSRSGGLGNTIYF
D gene: .
V gene: TRBV28
J gene: TRBJ1-3
clone size: .

CDR3 DNA: TGTGCCAGCAGCTTAGCAGACAGAGGCTACGAGCAGTACTTC
CDR3 protein: CASSLADRGYEQYF
D gene: .
V gene: TRBV7-6
J gene: TRBJ2-7
clone size: .

CDR3 DNA: TGTGCCAGCAGTGGTCAGGCCCTCTCCGGAAACACCATATATTTT
CDR3 protein: CASSGQALSGNTIYF
D gene: .
V gene: TRBV2
J gene: TRBJ1-3
clone size: .

CDR3 DNA: TGCAGCGTTGAAGAGCTAGTGAACACCAACAATGAGCAGTTCTTC
CDR3 protein: CSVEELVNTNNEQFF
D gene: .
V gene: TRBV29-1
J gene: TRBJ2-1
clone size: .

CDR3 DNA: TGTGCCAGCAGCCTTGGCCGAATAGCGGGGGGTGACAATGAGCAGTTCTTC
CDR3 protein: CASSLGRIAGGDNEQFF
D gene: TRBD2
V gene: TRBV9
J gene: TRBJ2-1
clone size: .

CDR3 DNA: TGTGCCAGCAGCTTACACCCTACCTACGAGCAGTACTTC
CDR3 protein: CASSLHPTYEQYF
D gene: .
V gene: TRBV11-2
J gene: TRBJ2-7
clone size: .

CDR3 DNA: TGTGCCAGCAGTCCAATCCAGGGGGCACAAGAGACCCAGTACTTC
CDR3 protein: CASSPIQGAQETQYF
D gene: TRBD1
V gene: TRBV9
J gene: TRBJ2-5
clone size: once

CDR3 DNA: TGCAGTGCTAGTACAGGGGAGCAGTTCTTC
CDR3 protein: CSASTGEQFF
D gene: .
V gene: TRBV20-1
J gene: TRBJ2-1
clone size: .

CDR3 DNA: TGTGCCAGCAGTGAATTTCCCCAGACAGGGGGCTTTAATGAAAAACTGTTTTTT
CDR3 protein: CASSEFPQTGGFNEKLFF
D gene: TRBD1
V gene: TRBV25-1
J gene: TRBJ1-4
clone size: .

CDR3 DNA: TGTGCCACCAAAATCCGGGACAGGGAACGGAGTCAGCCCCAGCATTTT
CDR3 protein: CATKIRDRERSQPQHF
D gene: TRBD1
V gene: TRBV15
J gene: TRBJ1-5
clone size: .

CDR3 DNA: TGCGCCAGCAGCTTGGATAGGGGATTCACAGATACGCAGTATTTT
CDR3 protein: CASSLDRGFTDTQYF
D gene: .
V gene: TRBV5-1
J gene: TRBJ2-3
clone size: .

CDR3 DNA: TGTGCCAGCAGCGGGTCCGGGACAAACTCCTACAATGAGCAGTTCTTC
CDR3 protein: CASSGSGTNSYNEQFF
D gene: .
V gene: TRBV9
J gene: TRBJ2-1
clone size: .

CDR3 DNA: TGTGCCAGCAGCGAAGGCTCGACAGGGGAGGTGGATAATTCACCCCTCCACTTT
CDR3 protein: CASSEGSTGEVDNSPLHF
D gene: TRBD1
V gene: TRBV7-4
J gene: TRBJ1-6
clone size: .

CDR3 DNA: TGTGCCAGCAGCTTCGGACAGAATGAAAAACTGTTTTTT
CDR3 protein: CASSFGQNEKLFF
D gene: .
V gene: TRBV5-6
J gene: TRBJ1-4
clone size: few

CDR3 DNA: TGTGCCAGCAGCTCCTCCGGGGACACTGAAGCTTTCTTT
CDR3 protein: CASSSSGDTEAFF
D gene: .
V gene: TRBV13
J gene: TRBJ1-1
clone size: .

CDR3 DNA: TGTGCCAGCGGACTAGGCTACACCTTC
CDR3 protein: CASGLGYTF
D gene: .
V gene: TRBV7-9
J gene: TRBJ1-2
clone size: .

CDR3 DNA: TGTGCCAGCAGCAAAGTGACAGGGGTCGGGTATGGCTACACCTTC
CDR3 protein: CASSKVTGVGYGYTF
D gene: .
V gene: TRBV21-1
J gene: TRBJ1-2
clone size: once

CDR3 DNA: TGTGCCAGCAGTAGCGCGCGGGGGGACCAGTTCTTC
CDR3 protein: CASSSARGDQFF
D gene: TRBD2
V gene: TRBV28
J gene: TRBJ2-1
clone size: .

CDR3 DNA: TGTGCCAGCAGTTACCATACAGGGGGGAAAGGGGTGACGCAGTATTTT
CDR3 protein: CASSYHTGGKGVTQYF
D gene: TRBD1
V gene: TRBV27
J gene: TRBJ2-3
clone size: .